This TCR beta chain was captured by sequencing in a study of cytomegalovirus exposure and HLA in healthy donors. Study-level points and caveats: In a later analysis, TCR beta V- and J-gene trimming was associated with a missense DCLRE1C variant. In a later analysis, common viral pathogens appeared linked to several of the most significant clusters.

This clone occurred a few times. Antigen unknown. V was pared by 6 bases and J by 0 bases, with 29 bases between. The CDR3 runs 20 residues. CDR1 is MDHEN and CDR2 is SYDVKM in the germline V gene. The PCR made use of 60 Vbeta and 13 Jbeta primers. Using immunoSEQ multiplex PCR, the repertoire was profiled, and TCRdb retains in-frame clones only, with some absent. The data hold 180,000 or so clones, with roughly 84% observed a single time. The TCR comes from a male donor in good health and CMV-seronegative. The specimen sequenced was PBMCs. The chain joins TRBV28 to TRBJ1-1; D is unresolved. The CDR3 region has the DNA TGTGCCAGCAGGACCCCTAGCCTGACCTCCGGGGTCCTTATGAACACTGAAGCTTTCTTT. This codes for CASRTPSLTSGVLMNTEAFF.